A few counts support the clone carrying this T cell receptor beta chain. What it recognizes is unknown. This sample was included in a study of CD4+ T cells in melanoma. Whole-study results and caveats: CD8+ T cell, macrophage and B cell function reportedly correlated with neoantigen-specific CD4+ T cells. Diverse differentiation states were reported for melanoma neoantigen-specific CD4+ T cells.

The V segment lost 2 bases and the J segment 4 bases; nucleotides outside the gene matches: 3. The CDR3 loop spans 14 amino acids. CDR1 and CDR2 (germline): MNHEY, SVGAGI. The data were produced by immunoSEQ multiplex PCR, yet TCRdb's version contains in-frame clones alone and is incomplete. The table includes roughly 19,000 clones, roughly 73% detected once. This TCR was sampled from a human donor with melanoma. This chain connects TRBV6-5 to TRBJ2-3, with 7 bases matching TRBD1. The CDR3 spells CASSYSTGADTQYF. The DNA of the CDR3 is TGTGCCAGCAGTTACAGCACAGGGGCAGATACGCAGTATTTT.